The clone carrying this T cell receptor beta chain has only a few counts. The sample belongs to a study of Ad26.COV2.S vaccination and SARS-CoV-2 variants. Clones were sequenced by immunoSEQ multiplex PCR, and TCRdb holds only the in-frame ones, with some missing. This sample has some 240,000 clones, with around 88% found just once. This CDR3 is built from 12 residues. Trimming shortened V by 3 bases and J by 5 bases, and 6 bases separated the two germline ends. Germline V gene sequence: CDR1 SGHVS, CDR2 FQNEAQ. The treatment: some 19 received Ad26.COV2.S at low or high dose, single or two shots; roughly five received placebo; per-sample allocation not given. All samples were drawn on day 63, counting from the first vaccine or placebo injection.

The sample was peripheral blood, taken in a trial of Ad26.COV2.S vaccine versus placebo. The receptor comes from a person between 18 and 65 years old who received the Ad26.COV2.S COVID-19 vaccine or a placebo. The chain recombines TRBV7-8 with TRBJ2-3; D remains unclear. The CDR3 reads CASSFVQDTQYF. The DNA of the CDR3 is TGTGCCAGCAGCTTTGTACAAGATACGCAGTATTTT.